These T cell receptor beta chains were read from a single sample in a study of CD8 T cells in ankylosing spondylitis. TCRdb re-derived calls from the 5' RACE reads in MiXCR, one entry per CDR3 protein. The table shows about 350,000 distinct CDR3 sequences, with around 20% occurring only once. Specimen: blood, either unsorted or a sorted T cell fraction (not recorded which). The receptors here all came from a male donor with ankylosing spondylitis or in good health (not recorded which). Each CDR3 is given with its conserved first and last residue. A D gene is named only where the DNA matches it firmly. Expanded clones get a size class; other rows say once, few or many, or leave the size out.

clone_size | d_call | j_call | v_call | cdr3_aa | cdr3_nt
. | . | TRBJ2-5 | TRBV7-8 | CATESREETQYF | TGTGCCACCGAATCACGGGAGGAGACCCAGTACTTC
. | TRBD2 | TRBJ2-1 | TRBV9 | CASSTTGTSGGQQFF | TGTGCCAGCAGCACAACCGGGACTAGCGGGGGGCAGCAGTTCTTC
. | TRBD2 | TRBJ2-5 | TRBV2 | CASCSGGYQETQYF | TGTGCCAGCTGTAGCGGGGGGTACCAAGAGACCCAGTACTTC
once | TRBD1 | TRBJ2-3 | TRBV7-8 | CTSSFGQGAHTQYF | TGTACCAGCAGCTTCGGGCAGGGGGCGCATACGCAGTATTTT
. | . | TRBJ1-5 | TRBV20-1 | CSANKGGGQPQHF | TGCAGTGCAAACAAGGGGGGCGGTCAGCCCCAGCATTTT
few | . | TRBJ2-1 | TRBV5-1 | CASSPEDWGYNEQFF | TGCGCCAGCAGCCCAGAGGACTGGGGCTACAATGAGCAGTTCTTC
. | . | TRBJ1-1 | TRBV6-1 | CASSEGPTFDLTVNTEAFF | TGTGCCAGCAGTGAAGGCCCTACCTTCGACTTGACAGTGAACACTGAAGCTTTCTTT
few | TRBD1 | TRBJ2-7 | TRBV7-9 | CASNDRGPNEQYF | TGTGCCAGCAATGACAGGGGCCCCAACGAGCAGTACTTC
. | . | TRBJ1-1 | TRBV6-5 | CASSSSNPDEAFF | TGTGCCAGCAGTTCGTCGAACCCTGATGAAGCTTTCTTT
many | . | TRBJ2-3 | TRBV11-2 | CASSLVADTQYF | TGTGCCAGCAGCTTAGTCGCAGATACGCAGTATTTT
. | . | TRBJ2-2 | TRBV4-1 | CASRGFGELFF | TGCGCCAGCAGGGGGTTTGGGGAGCTGTTTTTT
few | . | TRBJ2-7 | TRBV7-9 | CASSSQIDLPYEQYF | TGTGCCAGCAGCTCCCAGATTGATCTCCCCTACGAGCAGTACTTC
. | . | TRBJ2-2 | TRBV10-3 | CAPHRGDSPTGELFF | TGTGCCCCCCACCGGGGGGACAGCCCCACCGGGGAGCTGTTTTTT
few | . | TRBJ1-1 | TRBV9 | CASSELKSYTEAFF | TGTGCCAGCAGCGAGCTTAAGAGCTACACTGAAGCTTTCTTT
. | . | TRBJ2-5 | TRBV7-9 | CASSLSETKETQYF | TGTGCCAGCAGCTTATCCGAGACTAAAGAGACCCAGTACTTC
. | . | TRBJ2-7 | TRBV20-1 | CSASSQEEGVRYEQYF | TGCAGTGCTAGCAGCCAGGAAGAGGGGGTACGATACGAGCAGTACTTC
. | . | TRBJ2-2 | TRBV5-1 | CASSPRQNTGELFF | TGCGCCAGCAGCCCCCGACAGAACACCGGGGAGCTGTTTTTT
many | TRBD1 | TRBJ2-1 | TRBV4-1 | CASSRTRGQGYGEQFF | TGCGCCAGCAGCCGCACACGGGGACAGGGGTATGGTGAGCAGTTCTTC
. | . | TRBJ2-7 | TRBV10-3 | CAISVESRSSYEQYF | TGTGCCATCAGTGTCGAGTCCCGGTCCTCCTACGAGCAGTACTTC
few | TRBD2 | TRBJ2-3 | TRBV29-1 | CSVEDGLTSGGADTQYF | TGCAGCGTTGAAGATGGGTTGACTAGCGGGGGGGCAGATACGCAGTATTTT
many | . | TRBJ2-7 | TRBV12-3/TRBV12-4 | CASSSRWDTGGEQYF | TGTGCCAGCAGTTCCCGGTGGGACACAGGCGGGGAGCAGTACTTC
. | TRBD1 | TRBJ1-2 | TRBV12-3/TRBV12-4 | CASSLQGARGYTF | TGTGCCAGCAGCCTACAGGGGGCTAGGGGCTACACCTTC
. | TRBD2 | TRBJ2-7 | TRBV3-1 | CASSSGGGYSYEQYF | TGTGCCAGCAGCTCCGGCGGGGGGTATTCCTACGAGCAGTACTTC
. | . | TRBJ2-1 | TRBV28 | CASRGPGAVSSYNEQFF | TGTGCCAGCAGGGGGCCGGGGGCCGTAAGCTCCTACAATGAGCAGTTCTTC
. | . | TRBJ2-1 | TRBV6-2/TRBV6-3 | CASSYSYRSFSEDEQFF | TGTGCCAGCAGTTACTCATACAGGAGTTTTAGCGAGGATGAGCAGTTCTTC
few | TRBD2 | TRBJ2-5 | TRBV27 | CASSPIERGEAETQYF | TGTGCCAGCAGCCCTATCGAGCGGGGGGAGGCAGAGACCCAGTACTTC
. | . | TRBJ2-3 | TRBV6-1 | CASSEPPGGRLITDTQYF | TGTGCCAGCAGTGAACCGCCCGGGGGGCGCTTGATCACAGATACGCAGTATTTT
. | . | TRBJ2-5 | TRBV29-1 | CSGRTSRRGETQYF | TGCAGCGGACGAACTAGTCGACGGGGAGAGACCCAGTACTTC
few | . | TRBJ2-7 | TRBV4-2 | CASSQRPQGSSYEQYF | TGTGCCAGCAGCCAACGGCCACAAGGATCAAGTTACGAGCAGTACTTC
few | . | TRBJ2-7 | TRBV29-1 | CSVEGPSTGGYYEQYF | TGCAGCGTTGAAGGCCCTAGTACCGGGGGCTACTACGAGCAGTACTTC
. | . | TRBJ2-3 | TRBV12-3/TRBV12-4 | CASSEAVLTDTQYF | TGTGCCAGCAGTGAGGCAGTCCTCACAGATACGCAGTATTTT
few | . | TRBJ2-3 | TRBV12-3/TRBV12-4 | CASSPWGFTDTQYF | TGTGCCAGCAGTCCCTGGGGTTTCACAGATACGCAGTATTTT
. | . | TRBJ2-1 | TRBV11-2 | CASSLDASYNEQFF | TGTGCCAGCAGCTTAGATGCATCCTACAATGAGCAGTTCTTC
few | TRBD1 | TRBJ2-7 | TRBV10-3 | CAIRDRGAYEQYF | TGTGCCATCAGGGACAGGGGAGCCTACGAGCAGTACTTC
few | . | TRBJ2-6 | TRBV28 | CASSLTRSGANVLTF | TGTGCCAGCAGCCTCACTCGCTCTGGGGCCAACGTCCTGACTTTC
few | . | TRBJ1-6 | TRBV27 | CASGSPLHF | TGTGCCAGCGGTTCACCCCTCCACTTT
. | TRBD1 | TRBJ2-7 | TRBV5-1 | CASSPWTGGRYEQYF | TGCGCCAGCAGCCCCTGGACAGGGGGCCGGTACGAGCAGTACTTC
many | . | TRBJ2-7 | TRBV12-3/TRBV12-4 | CASSLALLHGEQYF | TGTGCCAGCAGTTTAGCCCTACTCCACGGCGAGCAGTACTTC
. | . | TRBJ1-6 | TRBV7-2 | CASSLEGSHSPLHF | TGTGCCAGCAGCTTAGAAGGGTCGCATTCACCCCTCCACTTT
many | TRBD1 | TRBJ2-5 | TRBV12-3/TRBV12-4 | CASSLPRTGEETQYF | TGTGCCAGCAGTTTACCCCGGACAGGGGAGGAGACCCAGTACTTC
few | . | TRBJ2-3 | TRBV28 | CASKLSWAVSTDTQYF | TGTGCCAGCAAACTTAGCTGGGCGGTTAGCACAGATACGCAGTATTTT
. | TRBD1 | TRBJ2-1 | TRBV12-3/TRBV12-4 | CASTPGGTGGDVFEQFF | TGTGCCAGCACCCCTGGGGGGACAGGGGGCGATGTATTCGAGCAGTTCTTC
many | TRBD1 | TRBJ2-7 | TRBV11-2 | CASSSGQGYEQYF | TGTGCCAGCAGCTCGGGACAGGGGTACGAGCAGTACTTC
. | . | TRBJ1-1 | TRBV9 | CASSEWGTEAFF | TGTGCCAGCAGCGAGTGGGGAACTGAAGCTTTCTTT
few | . | TRBJ2-7 | TRBV9 | CASSVGVTSYEQYF | TGTGCCAGCAGCGTAGGGGTTACGTCCTACGAGCAGTACTTC
. | TRBD1 | TRBJ2-7 | TRBV20-1 | CSAADRYSYEQYF | TGCAGTGCCGCGGACAGGTACTCCTACGAGCAGTACTTC
. | . | TRBJ2-7 | TRBV4-1 | CASSQVHPSSYEQYF | TGCGCCAGCAGCCAAGTTCATCCCAGCTCCTACGAGCAGTACTTC
. | . | TRBJ1-2 | TRBV12-3/TRBV12-4 | CASSLGRNYGYTF | TGTGCCAGCAGTTTGGGCAGAAACTATGGCTACACCTTC
. | . | TRBJ2-1 | TRBV12-3/TRBV12-4 | CASSFNTAYNEQFF | TGTGCCAGCAGTTTTAATACGGCCTACAATGAGCAGTTCTTC
few | . | TRBJ2-7 | TRBV4-1 | CASSQGQPGYEQYF | TGCGCCAGCAGCCAAGGGCAACCGGGGTACGAGCAGTACTTC
. | . | TRBJ2-7 | TRBV7-9 | CASSLGRGLGSYEQYF | TGTGCCAGCAGCTTAGGTCGGGGGTTAGGCTCCTACGAGCAGTACTTC
. | . | TRBJ1-1 | TRBV6-2/TRBV6-3 | CAGMQGPNTEAFF | TGTGCCGGAATGCAGGGACCGAACACTGAAGCTTTCTTT
. | . | TRBJ2-7 | TRBV10-3 | CAIGISYEQYF | TGTGCCATCGGGATTTCCTACGAGCAGTACTTC
. | TRBD2 | TRBJ2-1 | TRBV5-1 | CASSLASGATYNEQFF | TGCGCCAGCAGCCTCGCTAGCGGAGCGACCTACAATGAGCAGTTCTTC
. | . | TRBJ2-5 | TRBV3-1 | CASSQDGPRKTQYF | TGTGCCAGCAGCCAAGATGGCCCGAGGAAGACCCAGTACTTC
. | . | TRBJ2-2 | TRBV19 | CASSLRGASGELFF | TGTGCCAGTAGTCTTCGGGGGGCGTCCGGGGAGCTGTTTTTT
few | . | TRBJ2-3 | TRBV11-2 | CASSLVTMSTDTQYF | TGTGCCAGCAGCTTAGTGACAATGAGCACAGATACGCAGTATTTT
. | TRBD2 | TRBJ2-1 | TRBV6-2/TRBV6-3 | CASSHPETSGNGEFF | TGTGCCAGCAGTCACCCAGAGACTAGCGGGAATGGGGAGTTCTTC
. | . | TRBJ2-2 | TRBV29-1 | CSVKRYTGELFF | TGCAGCGTGAAGCGGTACACCGGGGAGCTGTTTTTT
few | TRBD2 | TRBJ2-7 | TRBV29-1 | CSASSGGTHEQYF | TGCAGCGCCTCTAGCGGGGGTACCCACGAGCAGTACTTC